The 30 T cell receptor beta chains given below trace back to one sample, sequenced in a study of CD8+CD57+ T cells in acquired aplastic anemia. Genomic DNA acted as the template from which TCR beta VDJ combination and CDR3 sequence profiling were carried out. TCRdb called the reads again in MiXCR, with one record for every CDR3 protein. Among about 150,000 distinct CDR3 sequences, roughly 50% were seen once, and the ten largest hold over 25%. The sequenced patients had an expansion of CD8+CD57+ cells seen by flow cytometry. What was sequenced was sorted CD4+, CD8+, or CD8+CD57+ T cells (not recorded which) from PBMCs. The receptor source for this set is a human donor with aplastic anemia.

The V gene is TRBV2, the J gene TRBJ1-2; D perhaps matches TRBD1 (6 bases). This CDR3 has 12 residues. Germline V gene sequence: CDR1 SNHLY, CDR2 FYNNEI. The V gene lost 10 bases and the J gene lost 2 bases, with 11 bases spanning the gap. Written as DNA, the CDR3 is TGTGCCACCAAGACAGGCAACTATGGCTACACCTTC. Residues: CATKTGNYGYTF.

This clonotype was seen once. The chain links TRBV29-1 to TRBJ2-7; D unresolved. V dropped 6 bases and J dropped 0 bases, with 12 bases sitting between them. CDR1 and CDR2 from the germline V gene are SQVTM and ANQGSEA. The CDR3 consists of 13 residues. Here the CDR3 reads CSVSLESSYEQYF. In nucleotides, the CDR3 is TGCAGCGTGAGCCTAGAGAGCTCCTACGAGCAGTACTTC.

This clonotype was counted many times. This chain joins TRBV29-1 and TRBJ2-7; 10 nucleotides agree with TRBD1. The germline V gene has CDR1 SQVTM and CDR2 ANQGSEA. V was pared by 6 bases and J by 2 bases, with 4 bases of the junction left unmatched. The CDR3 length is 13 residues. The CDR3 reads CSVGQGVTYEQYF. The CDR3 bases are TGCAGCGTAGGACAGGGGGTAACCTACGAGCAGTACTTC.

The chain joins TRBV20-1 to TRBJ2-3, with 9 bases that match TRBD2. V gave up 3 bases and J gave up 4 bases; unmatched junction bases: 8. The CDR3 has 15 amino acids. The V gene's germline CDR1 is DFQATT and CDR2 SNEGSKA (reference sequence). CDR3 residues: CSARYSGGSADTQYF. In DNA form, the CDR3 reads TGCAGTGCTAGGTATAGCGGGGGATCCGCAGATACGCAGTATTTT.

The chain combines TRBV5-1 with TRBJ1-3; 9 bases are a match to TRBD1. The CDR3 totals 16 residues. J lost 4 bases, V lost 7 bases, and 12 bases had no gene match. Germline V lookup: CDR1 SGHRS, CDR2 YFSETQ. The CDR3 sequence is CASAGTGGMDGNTIYF. The CDR3 bases are TGCGCCAGCGCGGGTACAGGGGGCATGGACGGAAACACCATATATTTT.

J is TRBJ1-2 and V is TRBV9; no clear D gene. Germline CDR1 reads SGDLS; CDR2 reads YYNGEE. V lost 0 bases to trimming and J lost 2 bases, with 11 bases between them. The CDR3 totals 15 residues. DNA for the CDR3: TGTGCCAGCAGCGTAGGGCCGGGGAGAAACTATGGCTACACCTTC. Translated: CASSVGPGRNYGYTF.

This clonotype was counted many times. This chain uses TRBV14 with TRBJ2-2, with TRBD2 identical over 8 bases. This CDR3 has 15 amino acids. V lost 4 bases and J lost 3; bases outside the gene matches: 4. CDR1 is SGHDN and CDR2 is FVKESK in the germline V gene. The DNA of the CDR3 is TGTGCCAGCAGCCTCACTAGCGGTTACACCGGGGAGCTGTTTTTT. It specifies CASSLTSGYTGELFF.

As to this clonotype: The CDR3 does not close with the conserved phenylalanine or tryptophan, likely indicating a read error. The V call is TRBV9, the J call TRBJ2-1; 14 bases match TRBD2. The germline CDR1 and CDR2 sequences are SGDLS and YYNGEE. The CDR3 length is 14 residues. Unmatched junction bases numbered 2, after V lost 4 bases and J lost 8 bases. The CDR3 protein is CASSLGLAGDEQFL. The CDR3 region has the DNA TGTGCCAGCAGCCTGGGACTAGCGGGAGATGAGCAGTTCCTC.

V usage is TRBV3-1 and J usage is TRBJ1-4, with D possibly being TRBD1 (6 bases). The CDR3 is 18 residues long. V shed 1 base and J shed 6 bases, with 21 bases lying between them. Germline assignment: CDR1 LGHDT and CDR2 YNNKEL (reference sequence). CDR3 region: CASSQGPSSGGADEKLFF. The CDR3, as DNA: TGTGCCAGCAGCCAAGGCCCATCTTCCGGGGGCGCGGATGAAAAACTGTTTTTT.

Many counts were recorded for this clonotype. This chain uses TRBV4-1 with TRBJ2-1; 14 positions match TRBD2. The ends lost 4 bases at V and 8 bases at J; junction bases unmatched: 10. CDR1 MGHRA and CDR2 YSYEKL come from the germline V gene. The CDR3 runs to 17 residues. The CDR3 DNA sequence: TGCGCCAGCAGCCGTACAAGACTAGCGGGAGGGCTCGATGAGCAGTTCTTC. This encodes CASSRTRLAGGLDEQFF.

The chain carries TRBV27 and TRBJ2-3, with D perhaps TRBD2 (6 bases). CDR3 length: 13 residues. Per germline, CDR1 MNHEY and CDR2 SMNVEV (reference sequence). Trimming removed 4 bases at V and 7 bases at J, with 12 bases between. The CDR3 loop is CASSYWAGNTQYF. For the CDR3, the DNA is TGTGCCAGCAGTTATTGGGCGGGAAATACGCAGTATTTT.

To note about this clonotype: A read error is likely, as this CDR3 ends without the conserved phenylalanine or tryptophan. The chain recombines TRBV7-6 with TRBJ2-3; D is uncertain. Germline assignment: CDR1 SGHVS and CDR2 FNYEAQ. Trimming cost V 5 bases and J 1 base, with 7 bases left between them. This CDR3 spans 13 amino acids. For the CDR3, the DNA is TGTGCCAGCAGCCCCCCCGGCACAGATACGCAGTATCTT. This translates into CASSPPGTDTQYL.

This sequence joins TRBV9 and TRBJ1-6; 9 bases agree with TRBD1. The trim removed 4 bases at V and 7 bases at J, leaving 9 bases unmatched. Germline V lookup: CDR1 SGDLS, CDR2 YYNGEE. This CDR3 region has 16 residues. CDR3 loop: CASSSPQGAENSPLHF. The DNA for the CDR3 is TGTGCCAGCAGCTCCCCACAGGGGGCGGAAAATTCACCCCTCCACTTT.

The rearrangement links TRBV7-9 to TRBJ2-2; D call uncertain. Trimming cost V 5 bases and J 6 bases, with 7 bases left between them. The germline gives CDR1 SEHNR, CDR2 FQNEAQ (reference sequence). The CDR3 length is 12 residues. For the CDR3, the DNA is TGTGCCAGCAGCGGGGTGTCCGGGGAGCTGTTTTTT. Protein product: CASSGVSGELFF. The whole variable domain, remainder taken from reference TRBV7-9 and TRBJ2-2, is DTGVSQNPRHKITKRGQNVTFRCDPISEHNRLYWYRQTLGQGPEFLTYFQNEAQLEKSRLLSDRFSAERPKGSFSTLEIQRTEQGDSAMYLCASSGVSGELFFGEGSRLTVL.

This clonotype was counted at least ten times. This chain links TRBV11-2 with TRBJ2-7, with TRBD1 as a possible D gene (5 bases). Trimming cost V 2 bases and J 5 bases, with 13 bases left between them. This CDR3 spans 14 amino acids. CDR1 and CDR2 from the germline V gene are SGHAT and FQNNGV. The CDR3, as DNA: TGTGCCAGCAGCTTATGGCAGGGTCTCGACGAGCAGTACTTC. Translation: CASSLWQGLDEQYF.

The chain joins TRBV12-3 or TRBV12-4 to TRBJ1-3, with 7 bases matching TRBD1. The CDR3 has 13 amino acids. After removal of 10 bases from V and 8 bases from J, the junction contained 11 bases not matched to a gene. This CDR3 reads CATRTGQFDTIYF. DNA for the CDR3: TGTGCCACCAGGACAGGTCAATTTGACACCATATATTTT.

Details on this clonotype: A read error is possible here, since a much larger clone lies one base away. The CDR3 DNA reads as TGTGCCAGCAGCGGCCCCGAGGGGACCGGGGAGCTGCTTTTT. Translated, it gives CASSGPEGTGELLF. This chain connects TRBV9 to TRBJ2-2, with D perhaps TRBD1 or TRBD2 (5 bases each). Germline CDR1 reads SGDLS; CDR2 reads YYNGEE. This CDR3 comprises 14 residues.

This clonotype was counted a single time. The rearrangement uses TRBV12-3 or TRBV12-4 and TRBJ2-3; TRBD2 matches at 14 bases. This CDR3 is 18 amino acids long. Trimming cost V 4 bases and J 4 bases; bases outside gene matches: 10. CDR3 amino acids: CASSSPGLAGAGADTQYF. In DNA, the CDR3 is TGTGCCAGCAGTTCACCGGGACTAGCGGGAGCGGGGGCAGATACGCAGTATTTT.

The rearrangement joins TRBV7-9 to TRBJ2-3; maybe TRBD1 (5 bases). Trimming cost V 5 bases and J 5 bases, with 8 bases left between them. This CDR3 spans 12 amino acids. Germline V gene lookup returns CDR1 SEHNR and CDR2 FQNEAQ (reference sequence). The chain's CDR3 is CASSVTGDTQYF. In DNA form, the CDR3 reads TGTGCCAGCAGCGTCACAGGAGATACGCAGTATTTT.

In its sample, this clonotype was seen many times. This sequence joins TRBV19 and TRBJ2-7; TRBD2 might be the D (6 bases). V was trimmed by 3 bases and J by 3 bases, leaving 15 bases between them. Germline V gene lookup returns CDR1 LNHDA and CDR2 SQIVND (reference sequence). The CDR3 is made up of 15 amino acids. CDR3 residues: CASSMEGPPFYEQYF. CDR3 coding DNA: TGTGCCAGTAGTATGGAGGGACCTCCTTTCTACGAGCAGTACTTC.

This clonotype was observed at least ten times. CDR3 loop: CATRNGSNYGYTF. CDR3 nucleotide sequence: TGTGCCACGCGGAACGGCTCTAACTATGGCTACACCTTC. The gene calls are TRBV6-1 and TRBJ1-2, with unresolved D. Germline V gene data show CDR1 as MNHNS and CDR2 as SASEGT. V lost 10 bases and J lost 0, with 12 bases in between. This CDR3 spans 13 amino acids.

This clonotype was recorded at least ten times. The CDR3 loop is CASSPGDRSYEQYF. The DNA for the CDR3 is TGCGCCAGCAGCCCCGGGGACAGATCCTACGAGCAGTACTTC. The V and J genes are TRBV5-1 and TRBJ2-7; 7 bases line up with TRBD1. The CDR3 runs to 14 residues. CDR1 and CDR2 from the germline V gene are SGHRS and YFSETQ. V shed 4 bases and J 1 base; nucleotides not matched to a gene: 5.

This clonotype appeared many times. The J gene is TRBJ1-1, the V gene TRBV29-1, with D tentatively TRBD1 (5 bases). V was clipped by 7 bases and J by 0 bases, with 12 bases between them. The CDR3 loop spans 13 amino acids. Germline V CDR1 and CDR2: SQVTM, ANQGSEA. CDR3 protein: CSGMGPLNTEAFF. CDR3 DNA sequence: TGCAGCGGGATGGGACCGCTGAACACTGAAGCTTTCTTT.

V gene TRBV7-2 combines with J gene TRBJ2-2; the match to TRBD2 covers 7 bases. Losses at the gene ends were 3 bases for V and 4 bases for J; bases not matched to a gene: 5. The CDR3 loop spans 15 amino acids. Germline values: CDR1 SGHTA, CDR2 FQGNSA. CDR3 in DNA: TGTGCCAGCAGCTTGGGAGGGCTTGGCACCGGGGAGCTGTTTTTT. Amino acids: CASSLGGLGTGELFF.

This clonotype was detected ten times or more. This CDR3 reads CSARDPSGRLWNEQFF. The CDR3 DNA reads as TGCAGTGCTAGAGATCCTAGCGGGAGATTATGGAATGAGCAGTTCTTC. V usage is TRBV20-1 and J usage is TRBJ2-1, with 10 positions matching TRBD2. The CDR3 sequence is 16 residues long. The germline CDR1 and CDR2 sequences are DFQATT and SNEGSKA (reference sequence). With V trimmed by 0 bases and J by 7 bases, 9 bases remained unmatched.

The chain recombines TRBV2 with TRBJ2-1; D remains ambiguous. The CDR3 is made up of 14 amino acids. Germline CDR1 reads SNHLY; CDR2 reads FYNNEI. The ends were cut back, 1 base at V and 3 bases at J, with 7 bases in the middle. CDR3 DNA sequence: TGTGCCAGCAGTGAAGGGCCAGACTACAATGAGCAGTTCTTC. As protein: CASSEGPDYNEQFF.

Of note for this clonotype: This may arise from a read error, as a much more abundant clone is one base away. This chain joins TRBV5-1 and TRBJ2-5; TRBD2 is a possible D gene (5 bases). Germline V gene sequence: CDR1 SGHRS, CDR2 YFSETQ. There are 16 residues in the CDR3. V was trimmed by 4 bases and J by 6 bases, leaving 22 bases between them. This CDR3 reads CASSPIPPGEGQTQYF. The CDR3 coding sequence is TGCGCCAGCAGCCCGATCCCGCCCGGGGAAGGGCAGACCCAGTACTTC.

About this clonotype itself: At one end the junction does not follow the germline gene, possibly because of a read error. The rearrangement joins TRBV6-5 to TRBJ1-2, with D tentatively TRBD1 (5 bases). The CDR3 spans 15 residues. Germline V gene data show CDR1 as MNHEY and CDR2 as SVGAGI. The CDR3 nucleotides are TGTGCCAGCAGTTACGGTTTTCGGGGGAACTATGGCTGCACCTTC. Its protein is CASSYGFRGNYGCTF.

About this clonotype: One junction end does not reproduce the germline sequence, and a read error may be involved. The chain carries TRBV10-3 and TRBJ1-6, with no clear D. The CDR3 has 16 amino acids. Germline CDR1 and CDR2: ENHRY and SYGVKD. The CDR3 sequence: CASSSPGERLNSPLHF. The CDR3 bases are TGTGCCAGCAGTTCGCCCGGGGAGCGCTTGAATTCACCCCTCCACTTT.

Many counts were recorded for this clonotype. This chain uses TRBV12-3 or TRBV12-4 with TRBJ2-7; D is perhaps TRBD1 or TRBD2 (5 bases each). Trimming took off 3 bases at V and 3 bases at J, with 12 bases between the two ends. The CDR3 is 14 amino acids. The CDR3 reads CASSFPGRFYEQYF. Written as DNA, the CDR3 is TGTGCCAGCAGTTTCCCGGGACGGTTCTACGAGCAGTACTTC.